The rows below give T cell receptor beta chains drawn from one sample of a study of OX40 agonist ivuxolimab in advanced cancers. TCRdb's copy holds only in-frame clones and misses some; the assay was immunoSEQ multiplex PCR. The data hold about 55,000 clones, with about nine tenths observed a single time. The sample here was CD4+ or CD8+ T cells sorted from blood, taken in a trial of the OX40 agonist ivuxolimab. The receptors shown here come from an adult with an advanced solid tumor such as melanoma, head and neck, liver or kidney cancer. Each CDR3 is given with its conserved first and last residue. A D gene is named only where the DNA matches it firmly.

J gene | CDR3 length | D gene | V gene | CDR3 protein
TRBJ2-7 | 12 | NA | TRBV19 | CASSVVGGEQYF
TRBJ2-7 | 13 | NA | TRBV28 | CASSPDIYYEQYF
TRBJ2-2 | 15 | NA | TRBV9 | CASSPRTTNTGELFF
TRBJ2-7 | 15 | NA | TRBV27 | CASSLSAPFSYEQYF
TRBJ2-1 | 14 | NA | TRBV19 | CASTREYGNNEQFF
TRBJ2-1 | 16 | NA | TRBV4-2 | CASSQEVAASYNEQFF
TRBJ1-5 | 14 | NA | TRBV19 | CASVIQGGNQPQHF
TRBJ1-1 | 15 | NA | TRBV2 | CASTTPGLTNTEAFF
TRBJ2-1 | 15 | NA | TRBV5-8 | CASSLVGGTYNEQFF
TRBJ2-6 | 16 | NA | TRBV7-9 | CASSRATVSGANVLTF
TRBJ2-5 | 14 | NA | TRBV28 | CASRPWGFGETQYF
TRBJ1-1 | 11 | NA | TRBV2 | CASARNTEAFF
TRBJ2-7 | 10 | NA | TRBV29-1 | CSVGGNEQYF
TRBJ2-1 | 14 | TRBD2 | TRBV9 | CASSASGNYNEQFF
TRBJ2-2 | 14 | TRBD1 | TRBV25-1 | CASRRDRGSGELFF
TRBJ1-1 | 11 | NA | TRBV6-1 | CASSKNTEAFF
TRBJ1-2 | 16 | NA | TRBV29-1 | CSVGPGQGINTGGYTF
TRBJ2-6 | 14 | NA | TRBV11-2 | CASSSTSGANVLTF
TRBJ1-1 | 14 | TRBD1 | TRBV19 | CASSISRGYTEAFF
TRBJ2-3 | 16 | NA | TRBV27 | CASSLWAAPSTDTQYF
TRBJ1-1 | 16 | NA | TRBV4-2 | CASSQRGELGNTEAFF
TRBJ2-3 | 15 | NA | TRBV7-9 | CASSGSGEGVDTQYF
TRBJ1-1 | 14 | NA | TRBV30 | CAWSVALGVTEAFF
TRBJ2-2 | 19 | TRBD2 | TRBV4-2 | CASSQDMLAGGPGTGELFF
TRBJ1-3 | 16 | NA | TRBV7-8 | CASSSSGTVLGNTIYF
TRBJ1-5 | 16 | NA | TRBV10-3 | CAISELGQNSNQPQHF
TRBJ1-1 | 16 | NA | TRBV4-1 | CASSHPRGGPDTEAFF
TRBJ1-3 | 16 | NA | TRBV9 | CASSVGGLGGDNTIYF
TRBJ2-6 | 20 | TRBD1 | TRBV9 | CASSVDRTGGEYPGANVLTF
TRBJ1-1 | 12 | NA | TRBV5-6 | CASSLGSTEAFF
TRBJ1-2 | 11 | NA | TRBV11-2 | CASSLARGSTF
TRBJ2-1 | 15 | NA | TRBV7-2 | CASSLLARERDEQFF
TRBJ2-7 | 12 | NA | TRBV30 | CAWSEALYEQYF
TRBJ2-7 | 15 | NA | TRBV13 | CASSLIQGGYHEQYF
TRBJ2-1 | 15 | NA | TRBV6-1 | CASSEGLGEVREQFF
TRBJ1-2 | 9 | NA | TRBV2 | CAIRDGYTF
TRBJ1-5 | 15 | NA | TRBV6-1 | CASSEKEYSNQPQHF
TRBJ2-1 | 14 | TRBD2 | TRBV5-1 | CASSLTGGPYEQFF
TRBJ2-5 | 14 | NA | TRBV7-9 | CASSRPSYQETQYF
TRBJ2-5 | 16 | TRBD2 | TRBV27 | CASSPGTSGKRETQYF
TRBJ2-3 | 15 | NA | TRBV7-6 | CASRSIQGGTDTQYF
TRBJ1-1 | 13 | NA | TRBV2 | CASSRRPDTEAFF
TRBJ1-1 | 13 | NA | TRBV4-3 | CASSQNRGTEAFF
TRBJ1-2 | 14 | NA | TRBV5-6 | CASSLLGWNYGYTF
TRBJ1-2 | 13 | NA | TRBV9 | CASSVDGGGGYTF
TRBJ2-3 | 14 | TRBD1 | TRBV4-1 | CASSLTGGSDTQYF
TRBJ1-1 | 15 | NA | TRBV7-8 | CASSLRGRTNTEAFF
TRBJ2-1 | 13 | TRBD2 | TRBV29-1 | CSHGTSGDNEQFF
TRBJ2-3 | 16 | TRBD2 | TRBV9 | CASSPQLAGGEGTQYF
TRBJ2-1 | 14 | NA | TRBV5-1 | CASSLLPAYNEQFF
TRBJ2-3 | 15 | TRBD2 | TRBV30 | CAWSSEREKTDTQYF
TRBJ2-2 | 17 | NA | TRBV12-5 | CASGLEQVLWGTGELFF
TRBJ2-2 | 15 | NA | TRBV7-2 | CASRLADSLTGELFF
TRBJ2-7 | 14 | TRBD1 | TRBV19 | CASSAGTGGYEQYF
TRBJ1-1 | 12 | NA | TRBV29-1 | CSVELSGAEAFF
TRBJ2-2 | 16 | NA | TRBV9 | CASSVQGGKNTGELFF
TRBJ2-1 | 14 | TRBD2 | TRBV6-5 | CASSYAGEGGEQFF